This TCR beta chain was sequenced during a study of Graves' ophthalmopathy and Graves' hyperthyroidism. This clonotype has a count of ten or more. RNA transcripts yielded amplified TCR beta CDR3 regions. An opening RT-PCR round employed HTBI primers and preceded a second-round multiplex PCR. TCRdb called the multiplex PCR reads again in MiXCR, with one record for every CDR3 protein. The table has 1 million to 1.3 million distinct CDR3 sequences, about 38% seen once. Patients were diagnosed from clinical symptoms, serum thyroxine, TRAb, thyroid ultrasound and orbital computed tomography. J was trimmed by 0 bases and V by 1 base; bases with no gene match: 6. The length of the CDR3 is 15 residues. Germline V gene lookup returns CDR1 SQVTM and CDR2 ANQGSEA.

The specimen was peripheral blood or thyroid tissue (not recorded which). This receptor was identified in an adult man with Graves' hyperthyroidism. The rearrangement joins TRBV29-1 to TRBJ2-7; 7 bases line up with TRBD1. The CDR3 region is CSVEVVGQYSYEQYF. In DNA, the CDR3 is TGCAGCGTTGAAGTAGTGGGACAGTACTCCTACGAGCAGTACTTC.